The clone carrying this T cell receptor (beta chain) has a handful of counts. The antigen remains undetermined. The data derive from a study of T-cell memory formation after mild COVID-19. Study outcomes and limitations: CD4+ contracting clones lay mainly in CM and EM, CD8+ ones in EMRA. Confirmation was lacking for SARS-CoV-2 specificity of second-wave clones that peaked on day 37.

TCRdb reanalysed the 5' RACE reads using MiXCR and keeps one entry per CDR3 protein. The sample holds about 140,000 distinct CDR3 sequences, 15% to 20% seen once. Between the trimmed V and J ends, which lost 1 base and 1 base, there was a span of 11 bases. CDR3 length equals 15 residues. The germline V gene has CDR1 SGHRS and CDR2 YFSETQ. The TCR was taken from an adult woman who had mild COVID-19 (a few samples of this study predate the infection). Cell type and time point are not known. Source material: PBMCs or a T cell subset sorted from them (not recorded which). This chain joins TRBV5-1 and TRBJ1-1; no reliable D call. The CDR3 region is CASSLNLQTNTEAFF. The DNA of the CDR3 is TGCGCCAGCAGCTTGAATTTACAGACGAACACTGAAGCTTTCTTT.